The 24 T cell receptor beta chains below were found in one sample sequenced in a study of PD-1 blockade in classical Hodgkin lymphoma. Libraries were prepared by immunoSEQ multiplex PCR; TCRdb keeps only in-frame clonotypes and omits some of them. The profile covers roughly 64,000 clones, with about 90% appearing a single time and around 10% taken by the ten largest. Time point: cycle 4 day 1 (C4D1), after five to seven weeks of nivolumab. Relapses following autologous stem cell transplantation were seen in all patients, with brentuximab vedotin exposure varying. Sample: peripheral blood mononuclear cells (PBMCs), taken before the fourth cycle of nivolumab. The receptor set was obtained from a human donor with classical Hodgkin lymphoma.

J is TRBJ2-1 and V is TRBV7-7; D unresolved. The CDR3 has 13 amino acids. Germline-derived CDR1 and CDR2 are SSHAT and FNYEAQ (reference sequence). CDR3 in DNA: TGTGCTAGTGCCCCGTGGCCCTACAATGAGCAGTTCTTC. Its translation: CASAPWPYNEQFF.

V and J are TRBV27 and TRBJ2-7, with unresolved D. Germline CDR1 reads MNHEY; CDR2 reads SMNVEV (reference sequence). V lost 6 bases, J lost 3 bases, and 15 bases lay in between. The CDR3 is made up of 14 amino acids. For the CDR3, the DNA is TGTGCCAGCAGCCCCCTTGGCCCCGTCTACGAGCAGTACTTC. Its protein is CASSPLGPVYEQYF.

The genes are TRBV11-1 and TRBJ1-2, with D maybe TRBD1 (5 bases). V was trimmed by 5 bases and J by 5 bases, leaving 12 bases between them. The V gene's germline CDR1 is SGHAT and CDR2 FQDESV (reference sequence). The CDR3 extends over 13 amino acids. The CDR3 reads CASSRGPPYGYTF. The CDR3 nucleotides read TGTGCCAGCAGCAGGGGACCTCCTTATGGCTACACCTTC.

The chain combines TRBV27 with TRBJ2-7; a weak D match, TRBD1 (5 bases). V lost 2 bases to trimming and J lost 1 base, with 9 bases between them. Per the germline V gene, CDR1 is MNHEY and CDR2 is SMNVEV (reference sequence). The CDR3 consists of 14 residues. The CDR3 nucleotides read TGTGCCAGCAGTTTAGGAGACAGATCCTACGAGCAGTACTTC. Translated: CASSLGDRSYEQYF.

The CDR3 loop reads CASSPPLDLRGTGELFF. CDR3 bases: TGTGCCAGCAGCCCTCCTTTAGATCTTCGGGGCACCGGGGAGCTGTTTTTT. The chain combines TRBV4-2 with TRBJ2-2; weak D call: TRBD2 (5 bases). Per germline, CDR1 LGHNA and CDR2 YNFKEQ. The V and J ends lost 4 bases and 4 bases respectively, with 19 bases between them. CDR3 length: 17 residues.

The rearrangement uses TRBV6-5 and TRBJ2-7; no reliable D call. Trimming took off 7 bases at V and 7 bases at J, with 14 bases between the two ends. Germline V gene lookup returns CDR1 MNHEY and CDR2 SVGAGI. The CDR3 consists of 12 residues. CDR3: CASMGMGLEQYF. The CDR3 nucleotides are TGTGCCAGCATGGGCATGGGGTTAGAGCAGTACTTC.

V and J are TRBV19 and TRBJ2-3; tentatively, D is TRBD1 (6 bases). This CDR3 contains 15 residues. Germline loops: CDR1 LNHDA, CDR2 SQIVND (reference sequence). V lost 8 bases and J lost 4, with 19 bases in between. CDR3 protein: CASLPSYRVSDTQYF. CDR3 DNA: TGTGCCAGTCTACCCAGTTACAGGGTATCAGATACGCAGTATTTT.

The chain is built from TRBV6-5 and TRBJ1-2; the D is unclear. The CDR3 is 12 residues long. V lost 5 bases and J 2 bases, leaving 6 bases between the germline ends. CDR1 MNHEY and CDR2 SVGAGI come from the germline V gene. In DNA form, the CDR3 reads TGTGCCAGCAGTACCGAGAACTATGGCTACACCTTC. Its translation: CASSTENYGYTF.

The CDR3 spells CASGLIVRRPYNEQFF. CDR3 in DNA: TGTGCTAGTGGTTTAATAGTGCGGCGACCCTACAATGAGCAGTTCTTC. This chain connects TRBV12-5 to TRBJ2-1; no clear D. V was cut by 3 bases and J by 2 bases, with 14 bases left in between. Germline V gene lookup returns CDR1 LGHNT and CDR2 FRNRAP. This CDR3 contains 16 residues.

CDR3 in amino acids: CASSHGETQYF. The CDR3 DNA sequence: TGTGCCAGCAGCCATGGTGAGACCCAGTACTTC. The rearrangement links TRBV4-2 to TRBJ2-5; D remains unclear. Deletions cut 3 bases from V and 5 bases from J, with 4 bases between. The CDR3 length is 11 residues. Germline CDR1 reads LGHNA; CDR2 reads YNFKEQ.

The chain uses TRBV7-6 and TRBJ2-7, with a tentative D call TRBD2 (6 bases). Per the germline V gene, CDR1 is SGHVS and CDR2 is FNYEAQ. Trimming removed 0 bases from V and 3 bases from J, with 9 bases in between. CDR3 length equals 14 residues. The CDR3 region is CASSLAEGSYEQYF. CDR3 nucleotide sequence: TGTGCCAGCAGCTTAGCGGAGGGGAGCTACGAGCAGTACTTC.

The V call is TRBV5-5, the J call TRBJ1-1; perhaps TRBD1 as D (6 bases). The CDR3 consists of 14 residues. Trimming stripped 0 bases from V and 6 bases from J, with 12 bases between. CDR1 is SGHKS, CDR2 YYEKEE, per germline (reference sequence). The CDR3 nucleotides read TGTGCCAGCAGCTTGGAGGCAGGGGACCCTGAAGCTTTCTTT. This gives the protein CASSLEAGDPEAFF.

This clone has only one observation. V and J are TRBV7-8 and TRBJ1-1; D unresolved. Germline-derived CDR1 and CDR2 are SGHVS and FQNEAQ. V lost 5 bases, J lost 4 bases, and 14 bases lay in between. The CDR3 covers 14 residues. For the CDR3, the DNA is TGTGCCAGCAGCCCAGGCGCTTCAGGCACTGAAGCTTTCTTT. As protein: CASSPGASGTEAFF.

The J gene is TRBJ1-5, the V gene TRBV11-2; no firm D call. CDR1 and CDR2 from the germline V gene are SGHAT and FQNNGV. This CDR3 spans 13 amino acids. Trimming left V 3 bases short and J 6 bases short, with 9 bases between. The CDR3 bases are TGTGCCAGCAGCTTGGGTTATAGTCAGCCCCAGCATTTT. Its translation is CASSLGYSQPQHF.

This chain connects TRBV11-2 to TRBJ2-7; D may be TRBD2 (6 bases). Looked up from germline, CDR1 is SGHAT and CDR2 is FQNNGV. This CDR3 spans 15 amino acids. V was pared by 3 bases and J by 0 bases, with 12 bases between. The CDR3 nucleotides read TGTGCCAGCAGCTTCCAGACTAGGAGCTCCTACGAGCAGTACTTC. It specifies CASSFQTRSSYEQYF. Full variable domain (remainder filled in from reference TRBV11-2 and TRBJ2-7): EAGVAQSPRYKIIEKRQSVAFWCNPISGHATLYWYQQILGQGPKLLIQFQNNGVVDDSQLPKDRFSAERLKGVDSTLKIQPAKLEDSAVYLCASSFQTRSSYEQYFGPGTRLTVT.

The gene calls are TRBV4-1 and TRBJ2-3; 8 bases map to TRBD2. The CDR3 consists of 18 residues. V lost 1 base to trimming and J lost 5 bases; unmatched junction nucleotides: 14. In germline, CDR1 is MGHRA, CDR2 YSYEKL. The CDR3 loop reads CASSQGEPMRGVKDTQYF. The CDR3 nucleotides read TGCGCCAGCAGCCAAGGTGAGCCCATGCGGGGGGTGAAAGATACGCAGTATTTT.

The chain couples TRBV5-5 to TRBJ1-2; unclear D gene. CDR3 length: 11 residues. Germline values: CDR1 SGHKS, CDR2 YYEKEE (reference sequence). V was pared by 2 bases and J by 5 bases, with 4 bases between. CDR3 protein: CASSLEYGYTF. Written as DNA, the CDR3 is TGTGCCAGCAGCTTAGAATATGGCTACACCTTC. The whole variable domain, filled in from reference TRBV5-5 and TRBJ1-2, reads DAGVTQSPTHLIKTRGQQVTLRCSPISGHKSVSWYQQVLGQGPQFIFQYYEKEERGRGNFPDRFSARQFPNYSSELNVNALLLGDSALYLCASSLEYGYTFGSGTRLTVV.

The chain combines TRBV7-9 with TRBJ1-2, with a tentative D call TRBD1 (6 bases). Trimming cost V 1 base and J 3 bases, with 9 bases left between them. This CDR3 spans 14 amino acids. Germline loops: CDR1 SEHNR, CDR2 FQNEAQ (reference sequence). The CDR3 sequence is CASSLGQVDYGYTF. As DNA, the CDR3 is TGTGCCAGCAGCTTAGGACAGGTCGACTATGGCTACACCTTC. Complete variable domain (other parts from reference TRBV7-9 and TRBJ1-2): DTGVSQNPRHKITKRGQNVTFRCDPISEHNRLYWYRQTLGQGPEFLTYFQNEAQLEKSRLLSDRFSAERPKGSFSTLEIQRTEQGDSAMYLCASSLGQVDYGYTFGSGTRLTVV.

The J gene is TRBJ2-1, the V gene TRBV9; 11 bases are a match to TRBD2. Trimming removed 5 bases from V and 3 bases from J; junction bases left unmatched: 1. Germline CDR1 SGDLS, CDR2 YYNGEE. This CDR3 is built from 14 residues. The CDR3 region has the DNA TGTGCCAGCAGTGGGACTAGCGGCTACAATGAGCAGTTCTTC. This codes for CASSGTSGYNEQFF.

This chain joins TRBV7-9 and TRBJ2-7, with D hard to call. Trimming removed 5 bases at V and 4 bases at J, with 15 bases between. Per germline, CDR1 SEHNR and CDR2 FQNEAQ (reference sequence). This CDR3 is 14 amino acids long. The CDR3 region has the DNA TGTGCCAGCAGCCCCCCTAGTATACCGTACGAGCAGTACTTC. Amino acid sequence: CASSPPSIPYEQYF.

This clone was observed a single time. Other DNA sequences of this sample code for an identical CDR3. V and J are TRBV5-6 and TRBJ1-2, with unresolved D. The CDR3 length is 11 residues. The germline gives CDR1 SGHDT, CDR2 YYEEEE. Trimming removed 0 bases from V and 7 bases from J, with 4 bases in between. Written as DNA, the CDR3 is TGTGCCAGCAGCTTGGGGGGTGGCTACACCTTC. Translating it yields CASSLGGGYTF.

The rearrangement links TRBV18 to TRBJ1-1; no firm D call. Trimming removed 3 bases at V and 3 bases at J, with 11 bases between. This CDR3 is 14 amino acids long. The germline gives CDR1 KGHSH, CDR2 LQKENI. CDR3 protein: CASSPNEDDTEAFF. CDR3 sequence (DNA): TGTGCCAGCTCACCTAACGAGGATGACACTGAAGCTTTCTTT. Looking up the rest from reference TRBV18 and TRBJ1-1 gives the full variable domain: NAGVMQNPRHLVRRRGQEARLRCSPMKGHSHVYWYRQLPEEGLKFMVYLQKENIIDESGMPKERFSAEFPKEGPSILRIQQVVRGDSAAYFCASSPNEDDTEAFFGQGTRLTVV.

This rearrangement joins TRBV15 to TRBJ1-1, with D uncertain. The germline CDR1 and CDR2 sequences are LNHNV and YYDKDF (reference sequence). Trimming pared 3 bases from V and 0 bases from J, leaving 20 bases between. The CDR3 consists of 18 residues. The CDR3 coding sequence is TGTGCCACCAGCAGGCCCCCCGCTTGGGGATGGTTGAACACTGAAGCTTTCTTT. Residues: CATSRPPAWGWLNTEAFF. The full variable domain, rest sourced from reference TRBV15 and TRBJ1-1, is DAMVIQNPRYQVTQFGKPVTLSCSQTLNHNVMYWYQQKSSQAPKLLFHYYDKDFNNEADTPDNFQSRRPNTSFCFLDIRSPGLGDTAMYLCATSRPPAWGWLNTEAFFGQGTRLTVV.

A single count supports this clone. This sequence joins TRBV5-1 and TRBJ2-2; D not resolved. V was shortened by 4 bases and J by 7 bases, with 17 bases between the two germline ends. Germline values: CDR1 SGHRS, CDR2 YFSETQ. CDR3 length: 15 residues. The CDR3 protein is CASSILLSFGGELFF. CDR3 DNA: TGCGCCAGCAGCATCCTTCTAAGTTTCGGCGGGGAGCTGTTTTTT. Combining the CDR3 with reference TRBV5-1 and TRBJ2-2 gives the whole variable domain KAGVTQTPRYLIKTRGQQVTLSCSPISGHRSVSWYQQTPGQGLQFLFEYFSETQRNKGNFPGRFSGRQFSNSRSEMNVSTLELGDSALYLCASSILLSFGGELFFGEGSRLTVL.